This entry lists 3 T cell receptor beta chains sequenced from one sample in a study of shared clonotypes between healthy human individuals. The repertoire was sequenced with immunoSEQ multiplex PCR; TCRdb's copy has only in-frame clones and lacks some. The table lists about 1.1 million clones, more than 75% of them singletons. Sequencing used memory CD4+ T cells from PBMCs. Subset meaning: CD45RA-negative fraction. All receptors come from a man younger than 35 in good health. Some clones in this sample may be carry-over from other donors' samples.

This chain joins TRBV9 and TRBJ2-2, with TRBD1 matching over 10 bases. The CDR3 is 15 residues long. V shed 4 bases and J 5 bases; nucleotides not matched to a gene: 5. The V gene's germline CDR1 is SGDLS and CDR2 YYNGEE. The CDR3: CASSRQGAFTGELFF. The CDR3 nucleotides read TGTGCCAGCAGCAGACAGGGGGCTTTTACCGGGGAGCTGTTTTTT. The variable domain in full, with the rest retrieved from reference TRBV9 and TRBJ2-2, is DSGVTQTPKHLITATGQRVTLRCSPRSGDLSVYWYQQSLDQGLQFLIQYYNGEERAKGNILERFSAQQFPDLHSELNLSSLELGDSALYFCASSRQGAFTGELFFGEGSRLTVL.

The V gene is TRBV19, the J gene TRBJ2-1; 10 bases match TRBD2. Per germline, CDR1 LNHDA and CDR2 SQIVND (reference sequence). This CDR3 is built from 16 residues. V gave up 7 bases and J gave up 4 bases; unmatched junction bases: 10. This CDR3 is CASIGFGAGGYNEQFF. DNA for the CDR3: TGTGCCAGTATAGGGTTTGGAGCGGGAGGGTACAATGAGCAGTTCTTC.

The J gene is TRBJ2-7, the V gene TRBV15; D is ambiguous. The CDR3 has 16 amino acids. V was cut by 5 bases and J by 7 bases, with 24 bases left in between. CDR1 LNHNV and CDR2 YYDKDF come from the germline V gene (reference sequence). CDR3 nucleotides: TGTGCCACCAGCCGCCAGAGAATCCCTTTCTACGGAGAGCAGTACTTC. Protein: CATSRQRIPFYGEQYF.